A single T cell receptor beta chain is shown here with its context. This table comes from immunoSEQ multiplex PCR, and its TCRdb copy is limited to in-frame clones, with some not included. The sample shows about 250,000 clones, 85% to 90% of them seen only once. This specimen comes from a study of blood T cell repertoires in COVID-19. Material for sequencing was PBMCs or T cells enriched from blood (not recorded which). This TCR came from a woman aged 18 to 35 who had recovered from COVID-19.

The CDR3 protein is CAISGRQAVTDTQYF. DNA of the CDR3: TGTGCCATCAGTGGTAGGCAGGCAGTCACAGATACGCAGTATTTT. The rearrangement links TRBV10-3 to TRBJ2-3; D is unclear. V lost 4 bases and J lost 2, with 13 bases in between. Germline V gene data show CDR1 as ENHRY and CDR2 as SYGVKD. CDR3 length: 15 residues.